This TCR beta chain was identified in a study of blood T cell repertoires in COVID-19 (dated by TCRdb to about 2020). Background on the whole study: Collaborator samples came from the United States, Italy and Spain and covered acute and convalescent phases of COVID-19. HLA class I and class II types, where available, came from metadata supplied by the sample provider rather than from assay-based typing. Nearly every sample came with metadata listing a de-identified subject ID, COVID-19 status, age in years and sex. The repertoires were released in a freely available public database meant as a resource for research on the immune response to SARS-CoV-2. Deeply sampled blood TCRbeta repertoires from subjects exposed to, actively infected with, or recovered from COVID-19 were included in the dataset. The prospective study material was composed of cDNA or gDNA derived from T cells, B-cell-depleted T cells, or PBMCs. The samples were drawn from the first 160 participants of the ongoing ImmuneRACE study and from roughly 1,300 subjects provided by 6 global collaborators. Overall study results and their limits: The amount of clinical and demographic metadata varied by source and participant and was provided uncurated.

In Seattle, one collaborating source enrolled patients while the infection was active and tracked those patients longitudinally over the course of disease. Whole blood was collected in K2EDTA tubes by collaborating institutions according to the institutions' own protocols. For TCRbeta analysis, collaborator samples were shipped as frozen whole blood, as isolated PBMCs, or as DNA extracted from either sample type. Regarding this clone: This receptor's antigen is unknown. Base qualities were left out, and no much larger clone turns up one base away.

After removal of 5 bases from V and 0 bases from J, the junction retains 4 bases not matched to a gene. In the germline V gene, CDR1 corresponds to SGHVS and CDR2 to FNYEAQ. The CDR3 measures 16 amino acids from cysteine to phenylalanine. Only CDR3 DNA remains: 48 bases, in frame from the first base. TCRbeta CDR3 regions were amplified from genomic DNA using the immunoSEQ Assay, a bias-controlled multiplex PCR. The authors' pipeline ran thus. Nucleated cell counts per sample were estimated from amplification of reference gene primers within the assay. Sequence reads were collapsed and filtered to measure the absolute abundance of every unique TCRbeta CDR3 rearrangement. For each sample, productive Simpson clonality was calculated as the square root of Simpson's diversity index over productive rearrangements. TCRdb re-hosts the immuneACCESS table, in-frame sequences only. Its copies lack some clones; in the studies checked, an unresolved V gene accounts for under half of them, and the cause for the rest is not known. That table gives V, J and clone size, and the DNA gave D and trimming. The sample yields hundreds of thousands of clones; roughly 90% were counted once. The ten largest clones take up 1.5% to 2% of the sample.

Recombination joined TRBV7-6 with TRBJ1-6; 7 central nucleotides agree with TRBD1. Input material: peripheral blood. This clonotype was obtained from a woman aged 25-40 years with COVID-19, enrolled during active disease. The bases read TGTGCCAGCAGCCTACAGGGGAGCTCCTATAATTCACCCCTCCACTTT. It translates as CASSLQGSSYNSPLHF.